This T cell receptor (beta chain) was profiled in a study of memory CD4+ T cells and cytomegalovirus serostatus. Study observations and caveats: Each of fewer than 80 CMV-associated TCRbeta sequences occurred in one to five individuals.

Trimming took off 3 bases at V and 4 bases at J, with 15 bases between the two ends. Germline V gene data show CDR1 as SGHVS and CDR2 as FQNEAQ. This CDR3 region has 15 residues. The sort gate was single viable CD3+CD4+CD8-CD45RO+ cells for memory CD4+ T cells. Serostatus was set by detecting CMV pp150, pp28, p38, p52 IgG. Total CD4+ T cells were enriched by CD4 positive selection. Points on this clone: Its antigen is undetermined.

Assay: immunoSEQ multiplex PCR; the TCRdb copy retains only in-frame clones and omits some. The table shows tens of thousands of clones, with roughly 78% occurring only once. Material: memory CD4+ T cells from blood. This rearrangement joins TRBV7-8 to TRBJ1-1; a possible D gene is TRBD1 (6 bases). The TCR was taken from an adult in good health and CMV-seronegative. The DNA for the CDR3 is TGTGCCAGCAGCTTTTGGACAACAGGGATCACTGAAGCTTTCTTT. Translating gives CASSFWTTGITEAFF.